The 17 T cell receptor beta chains in this list originate from one sample, sequenced in a study of shared clonotypes between healthy human individuals. TCRdb's copy holds only in-frame clones and misses some; the assay was immunoSEQ multiplex PCR. This table holds roughly 2.6 million clones, over 85% found once. The sequencing sample was made of naive CD4+ T cells sorted from blood. The subset was: CD45RA+ positively selected. The receptors were sampled from a man younger than 35 in good health.

The chain links TRBV6-5 to TRBJ1-6, with 9 nucleotides matching TRBD1. Losses at the gene ends were 4 bases for V and 9 bases for J; bases not matched to a gene: 7. The CDR3 is 15 amino acids. Germline V lookup: CDR1 MNHEY, CDR2 SVGAGI. CDR3 loop: CASSSLGDRVSPLHF. As DNA, the CDR3 is TGTGCCAGCAGTTCCCTCGGGGACAGGGTTTCACCCCTCCACTTT.

This clone was detected only a few times. The rearrangement joins TRBV6-1 to TRBJ1-5, with D possibly matching TRBD1 (6 bases). This CDR3 spans 16 amino acids. CDR1 MNHNS and CDR2 SASEGT come from the germline V gene. Deletions cut 4 bases from V and 3 bases from J, with 16 bases between. The CDR3 bases are TGTGCCAGCAGTGTATTGACCCGGGGGCTCAATCAGCCCCAGCATTTT. It codes for CASSVLTRGLNQPQHF.

In its sample, this clone was seen once. This chain connects TRBV18 to TRBJ1-2; TRBD1 matches at 7 bases. The CDR3 runs to 16 residues. Germline trimming cut 3 bases from V and 0 bases from J; bases unmatched to any gene: 7. The germline V gene has CDR1 KGHSH and CDR2 LQKENI. The CDR3 DNA follows: TGTGCCAGCTCACCCTATACAGGGGCGACTAACTATGGCTACACCTTC. This sequence encodes CASSPYTGATNYGYTF.

This chain joins TRBV1 and TRBJ2-3; the table's D gene call, TRBD2, was not cross checked with the DNA. TRBV1 is listed as a pseudogene. The CDR3 sequence is 16 residues long. The DNA for the CDR3 is TGCACCAGCAGCCAGGGTAGCGGGGGGGGCCCGGGTACGCAGTATTTT. This codes for CTSSQGSGGGPGTQYF.

V gene TRBV30 combines with J gene TRBJ2-5; D may be TRBD2 (6 bases). This CDR3 is 13 amino acids long. Trimming left V 3 bases short and J 5 bases short, with 13 bases between. Germline values: CDR1 GTSNPN, CDR2 SVGIG (reference sequence). The CDR3 spells CAWSSGGSETQYF. As DNA, the CDR3 is TGTGCCTGGAGCAGTGGGGGGTCGGAGACCCAGTACTTC.

The chain has TRBV6-6 and TRBJ1-2; no clear D gene. The germline CDR1 and CDR2 sequences are MNHNY and SVGAGI (reference sequence). The ends were cut back, 6 bases at V and 5 bases at J, with 19 bases in the middle. The CDR3 runs 15 residues. The CDR3 coding sequence is TGTGCCAGCAGCTACCTTCGGGCAGAAGCGTATGGCTACACCTTC. Protein: CASSYLRAEAYGYTF.

A remark on this clone: Other DNA sequences in this specimen translate into the identical CDR3. The CDR3 reads CASSLAGGNEQYF. The CDR3 nucleotides are TGTGCCAGCAGCTTGGCAGGGGGCAACGAGCAGTACTTC. The chain recombines TRBV11-2 with TRBJ2-7; 8 positions match TRBD1. The CDR3 has 13 amino acids. Germline CDR1 is SGHAT and CDR2 is FQNNGV. Trimming removed 3 bases from V and 5 bases from J; junction bases left unmatched: 3.

The CDR3 DNA follows: TGTGCCAGCAGCTCCCCCTGGGAGGTTGAGAGTGAAAAACTGTTTTTT. Its protein product is CASSSPWEVESEKLFF. This rearrangement joins TRBV28 to TRBJ1-4; D not resolved. Germline values: CDR1 MDHEN, CDR2 SYDVKM. This CDR3 has 16 amino acids. Trimming took off 6 bases at V and 7 bases at J, with 21 bases between the two ends. Complete variable domain (other parts from reference TRBV28 and TRBJ1-4): DVKVTQSSRYLVKRTGEKVFLECVQDMDHENMFWYRQDPGLGLRLIYFSYDVKMKEKGDIPEGYSVSREKKERFSLILESASTNQTSMYLCASSSPWEVESEKLFFGSGTQLSVL.

The rearrangement links TRBV11-1 to TRBJ2-1, with no clear D. CDR1 SGHAT and CDR2 FQDESV come from the germline V gene (reference sequence). This CDR3 has 15 amino acids. V gave up 5 bases and J gave up 4 bases, with 15 bases separating them. The chain's CDR3 is CASSHSLWGYNEQFF. The DNA of the CDR3 is TGTGCCAGCAGCCATTCGCTCTGGGGATACAATGAGCAGTTCTTC.

The rearrangement links TRBV9 to TRBJ1-1; TRBD1 aligns across 10 bases. The CDR3 is 15 residues long. Trimming at V came to 4 bases and at J to 4 bases, leaving 7 bases not matched to a gene. CDR1 is SGDLS and CDR2 is YYNGEE in the germline V gene. The CDR3 DNA reads TGTGCCAGCAGCCCGTCGGACAGGGGGATCACTGAAGCTTTCTTT. Its translation is CASSPSDRGITEAFF. The variable domain in full, with the rest retrieved from reference TRBV9 and TRBJ1-1, is DSGVTQTPKHLITATGQRVTLRCSPRSGDLSVYWYQQSLDQGLQFLIQYYNGEERAKGNILERFSAQQFPDLHSELNLSSLELGDSALYFCASSPSDRGITEAFFGQGTRLTVV.

The rearrangement joins TRBV6-1 to TRBJ2-2; D is perhaps TRBD1 (6 bases). V was pared by 4 bases and J by 5 bases, with 14 bases between. The CDR3 consists of 15 residues. Germline V gene sequence: CDR1 MNHNS, CDR2 SASEGT. For the CDR3, the DNA is TGTGCCAGCAGTGGTTCAGGGGTGGGAACCGGGGAGCTGTTTTTT. As protein: CASSGSGVGTGELFF.

The chain has TRBV5-1 and TRBJ1-3; TRBD1 might be the D (5 bases). Germline CDR1 SGHRS, CDR2 YFSETQ. V was cut by 2 bases and J by 4 bases, with 13 bases left in between. This CDR3 is 15 amino acids long. The CDR3 nucleotides are TGCGCCAGCAGCTTAGGTCCGGGGGACGGAAACACCATATATTTT. It translates to CASSLGPGDGNTIYF.

As to this clone: Other DNA sequences in this sample translate to the same CDR3. The rearrangement uses TRBV6-5 and TRBJ1-2; D remains unclear. Germline V gene lookup returns CDR1 MNHEY and CDR2 SVGAGI. This CDR3 has 13 residues. V gave up 0 bases and J gave up 5 bases, with 7 bases separating them. The CDR3 loop is CASSYSTVYGYTF. CDR3 DNA: TGTGCCAGCAGTTACTCGACGGTTTATGGCTACACCTTC.

V is TRBV6-6 and J is TRBJ2-7; D tentatively reads TRBD1 or TRBD2 (5 bases each). This CDR3 spans 13 amino acids. Germline V lookup: CDR1 MNHNY, CDR2 SVGAGI (reference sequence). Trimming removed 7 bases at V and 2 bases at J, with 12 bases between. CDR3 nucleotides: TGTGCCAGCACAGGGACGGCGACCTACGAGCAGTACTTC. Translating it yields CASTGTATYEQYF.

As DNA, the CDR3 is TGTGCCAGCAGCTTAGATGCCGGAGGGCAGTACTTC. It codes for CASSLDAGGQYF. The chain links TRBV7-2 to TRBJ2-5, with TRBD2 as a possible D gene (6 bases). Germline values: CDR1 SGHTA, CDR2 FQGNSA. Trimming cost V 1 base and J 11 bases, with 11 bases left between them. The length of the CDR3 is 12 residues.

CDR3 nucleotides: TGTGCCAGTAGTCGGACTAGCGGAGAGACCCAGTACTTC. Translated, it gives CASSRTSGETQYF. This sequence joins TRBV19 and TRBJ2-5; TRBD2 matches at 10 bases. Germline assignment: CDR1 LNHDA and CDR2 SQIVND (reference sequence). V trimming: 5 bases; J trimming: 4 bases; junction bases outside the gene matches: 1. The CDR3 sequence is 13 residues long.

The V gene is TRBV28, the J gene TRBJ2-6, with a weak D call TRBD1 (5 bases). The CDR3 runs 14 residues. Germline V gene lookup returns CDR1 MDHEN and CDR2 SYDVKM. Trimming pared 5 bases from V and 4 bases from J, leaving 9 bases between. The CDR3 DNA sequence: TGTGCCAGCAGTAATGGGGCCGGGGCCAACGTCCTGACTTTC. It translates to CASSNGAGANVLTF.